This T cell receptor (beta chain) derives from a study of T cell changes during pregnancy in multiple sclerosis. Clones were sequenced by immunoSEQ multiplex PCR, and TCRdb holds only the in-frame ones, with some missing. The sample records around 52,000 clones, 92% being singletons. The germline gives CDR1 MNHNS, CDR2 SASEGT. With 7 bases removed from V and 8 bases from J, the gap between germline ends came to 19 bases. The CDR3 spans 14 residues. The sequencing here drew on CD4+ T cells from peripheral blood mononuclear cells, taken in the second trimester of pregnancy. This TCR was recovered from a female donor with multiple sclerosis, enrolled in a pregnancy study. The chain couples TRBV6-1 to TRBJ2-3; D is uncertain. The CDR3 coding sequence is TGTGCCAGCAACCTAGTGCCCGAATCGGGTACGCAGTATTTT. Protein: CASNLVPESGTQYF.